This TCR beta chain was profiled in a study of T cells after yellow fever vaccination. Broader study findings: Peak timing came faster in the weaker secondary response, day 5 versus 15. Most clones from primary vaccination resurfaced after the booster (around 95% CD4, less than 90% CD8). The study noted that FACS-sorted repertoires could contain abundant clonotypes contaminating from the bulk population. A minor fraction of clonotypes spanned both CD4 and CD8 compartments.

TCRdb passed the 5' RACE reads through MiXCR, listing each CDR3 protein once. The top ten hold approximately 16% of the sample, which has some 96,000 distinct CDR3 sequences, 8.9% seen once. V was trimmed by 0 bases and J by 0 bases, leaving 8 bases between them. The CDR3 has 15 residues. Germline CDR1 and CDR2: MGHRA and YSYEKL. The material was CD8+ T cells not binding an NS4B(214-222) dextramer, sorted from PBMCs, obtained roughly 14 days after the first yellow fever vaccination. The TCR was taken from a man aged 18-30 years who received the YFV17D yellow fever vaccine. The rearrangement joins TRBV4-1 to TRBJ1-1; unclear D gene. This CDR3 reads CASSQELGMNTEAFF. The CDR3 coding sequence is TGCGCCAGCAGCCAAGAACTTGGGATGAACACTGAAGCTTTCTTT.